This T cell receptor beta chain was recovered during a study of technical replicates of blood from a few donors (dated by TCRdb to 2017 to 2019). For CDR1 and CDR2, the germline V gene (reference sequence) lists SGHNT and YYREEE. The germline V and J ends show losses of 1 base and 0 bases respectively, and no gene match explains 4 bases of the junction. The CDR3 contains 16 residues, cysteine and phenylalanine counted. Only CDR3 DNA remains: 48 bases, in frame from the first base. The library relied on the immunoSEQ multiplex PCR assay. TCRdb provides this immuneACCESS table in a form limited to in-frame rearrangements. Some clones are lacking; in checked studies, under half of them reflect an unresolved V gene, and why the rest are absent is not known. The sample data list approximately 81,000 clones, and more than 90% of these were observed just once. The ten largest clonotypes hold roughly 0.36% of the sample.

As to this clone: The antigen it recognizes is unknown. No base-level quality is on record; no much larger clone is a single base apart.

Source material: T cells isolated from PBMCs. Recombination connected TRBV5-4 to TRBJ1-3; 7 junctional bases match TRBD1. The sequence was obtained from a human donor in good health. The CDR3 in this case is CASSLNRGHSGNTIYF. The nucleotide sequence is TGTGCCAGCAGCTTGAACAGGGGCCACTCTGGAAACACCATATATTTT.